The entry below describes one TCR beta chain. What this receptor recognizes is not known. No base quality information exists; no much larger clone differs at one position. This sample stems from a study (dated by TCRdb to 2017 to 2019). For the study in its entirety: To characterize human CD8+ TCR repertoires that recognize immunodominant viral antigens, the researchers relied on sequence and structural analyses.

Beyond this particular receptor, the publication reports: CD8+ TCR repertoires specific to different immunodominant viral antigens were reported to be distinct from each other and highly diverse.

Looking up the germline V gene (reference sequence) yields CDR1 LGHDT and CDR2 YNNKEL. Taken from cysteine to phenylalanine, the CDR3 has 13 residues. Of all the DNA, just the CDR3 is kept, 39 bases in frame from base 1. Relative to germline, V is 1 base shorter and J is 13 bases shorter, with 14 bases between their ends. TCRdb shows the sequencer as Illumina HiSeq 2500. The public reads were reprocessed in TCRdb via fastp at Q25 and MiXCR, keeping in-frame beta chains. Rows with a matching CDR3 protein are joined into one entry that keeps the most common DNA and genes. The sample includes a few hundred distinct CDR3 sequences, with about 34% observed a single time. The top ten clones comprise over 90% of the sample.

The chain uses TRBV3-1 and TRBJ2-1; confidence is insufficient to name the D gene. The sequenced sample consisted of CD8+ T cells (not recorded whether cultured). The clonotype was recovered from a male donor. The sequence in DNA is TGTGCCAGCAGCCAAGCAAGGATGTCTGAACAGTTCTTC. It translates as CASSQARMSEQFF.